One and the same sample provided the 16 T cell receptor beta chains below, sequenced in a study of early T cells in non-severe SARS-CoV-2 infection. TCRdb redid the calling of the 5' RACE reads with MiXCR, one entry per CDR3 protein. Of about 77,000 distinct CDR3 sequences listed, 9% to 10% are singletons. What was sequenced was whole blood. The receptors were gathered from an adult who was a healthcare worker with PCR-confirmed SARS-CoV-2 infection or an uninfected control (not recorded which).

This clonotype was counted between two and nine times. The CDR3 loop is CASSSGSGAAQPQHF. CDR3 nucleotide sequence: TGTGCCAGCAGTTCTGGTTCGGGGGCTGCTCAGCCCCAGCATTTT. This chain connects TRBV27 to TRBJ1-5; D is perhaps TRBD1 (6 bases). Per the germline V gene, CDR1 is MNHEY and CDR2 is SMNVEV (reference sequence). CDR3 length equals 15 residues. Trimming took off 4 bases at V and 6 bases at J, with 16 bases between the two ends.

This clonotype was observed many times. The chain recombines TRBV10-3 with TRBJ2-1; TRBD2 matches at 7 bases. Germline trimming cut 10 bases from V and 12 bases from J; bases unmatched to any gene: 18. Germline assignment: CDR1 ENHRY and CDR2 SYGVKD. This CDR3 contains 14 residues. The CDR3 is CATTRALAKEWQFF. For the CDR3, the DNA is TGTGCCACGACGAGGGCACTAGCGAAAGAATGGCAGTTCTTC.

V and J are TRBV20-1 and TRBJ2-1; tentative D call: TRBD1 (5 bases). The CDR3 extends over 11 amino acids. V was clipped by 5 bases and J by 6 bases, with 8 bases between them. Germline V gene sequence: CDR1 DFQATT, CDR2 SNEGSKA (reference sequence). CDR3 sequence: CSASQGNEQFF. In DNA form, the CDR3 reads TGCAGTGCTTCTCAGGGCAATGAGCAGTTCTTC.

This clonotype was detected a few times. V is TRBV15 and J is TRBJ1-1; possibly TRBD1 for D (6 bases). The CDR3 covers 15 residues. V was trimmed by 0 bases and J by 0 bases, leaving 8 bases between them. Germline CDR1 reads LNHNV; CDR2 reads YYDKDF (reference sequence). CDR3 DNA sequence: TGTGCCACCAGCAGAGACCAGGGGCTGAACACTGAAGCTTTCTTT. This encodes CATSRDQGLNTEAFF.

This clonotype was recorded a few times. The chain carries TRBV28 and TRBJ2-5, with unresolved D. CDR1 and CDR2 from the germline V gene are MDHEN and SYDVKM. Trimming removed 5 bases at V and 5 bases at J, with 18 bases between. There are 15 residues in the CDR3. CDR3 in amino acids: CASSPPSQLMETQYF. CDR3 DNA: TGTGCCAGCAGTCCTCCTAGTCAATTGATGGAGACCCAGTACTTC.

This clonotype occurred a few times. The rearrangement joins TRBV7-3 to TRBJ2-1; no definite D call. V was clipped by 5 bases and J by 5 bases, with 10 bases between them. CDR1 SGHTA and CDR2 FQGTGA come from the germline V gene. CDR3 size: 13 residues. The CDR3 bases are TGTGCCAGCAGCGAAACCGTCCACAATGAGCAGTTCTTC. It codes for CASSETVHNEQFF.

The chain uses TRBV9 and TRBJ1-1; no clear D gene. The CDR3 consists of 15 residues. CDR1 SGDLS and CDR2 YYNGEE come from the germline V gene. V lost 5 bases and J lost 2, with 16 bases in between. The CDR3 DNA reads TGTGCCAGCAGAGGGATAGAGACTTTCAACACTGAAGCTTTCTTT. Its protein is CASRGIETFNTEAFF.

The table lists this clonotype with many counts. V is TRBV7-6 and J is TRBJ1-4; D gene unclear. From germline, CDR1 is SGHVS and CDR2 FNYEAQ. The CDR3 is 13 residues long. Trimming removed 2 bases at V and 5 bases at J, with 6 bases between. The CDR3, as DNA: TGTGCCAGCAGCTTATATCAGAATGAAAAACTGTTTTTT. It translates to CASSLYQNEKLFF.

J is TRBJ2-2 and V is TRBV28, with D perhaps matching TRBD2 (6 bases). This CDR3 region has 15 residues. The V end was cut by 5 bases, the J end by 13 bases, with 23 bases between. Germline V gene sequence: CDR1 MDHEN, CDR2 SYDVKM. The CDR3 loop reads CASSLIAPPGLGLFF. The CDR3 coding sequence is TGTGCCAGCAGTCTAATAGCCCCGCCGGGACTTGGGCTGTTTTTT.

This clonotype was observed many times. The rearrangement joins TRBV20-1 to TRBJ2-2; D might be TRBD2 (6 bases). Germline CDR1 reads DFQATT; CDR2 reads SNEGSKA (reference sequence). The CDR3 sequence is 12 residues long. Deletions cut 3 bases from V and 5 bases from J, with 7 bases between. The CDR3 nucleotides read TGCAGTGCTAGGGGAGGAACCGGGGAGCTGTTTTTT. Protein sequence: CSARGGTGELFF.

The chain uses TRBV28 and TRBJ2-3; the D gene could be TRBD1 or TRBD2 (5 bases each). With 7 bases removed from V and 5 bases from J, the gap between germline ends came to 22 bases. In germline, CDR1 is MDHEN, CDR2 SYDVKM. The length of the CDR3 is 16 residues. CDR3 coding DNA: TGTGCCAGCAAATCCCCCTCCGGGACCAAAAGAGATACGCAGTATTTT. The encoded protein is CASKSPSGTKRDTQYF. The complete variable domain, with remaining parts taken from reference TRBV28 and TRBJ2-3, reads DVKVTQSSRYLVKRTGEKVFLECVQDMDHENMFWYRQDPGLGLRLIYFSYDVKMKEKGDIPEGYSVSREKKERFSLILESASTNQTSMYLCASKSPSGTKRDTQYFGPGTRLTVL.

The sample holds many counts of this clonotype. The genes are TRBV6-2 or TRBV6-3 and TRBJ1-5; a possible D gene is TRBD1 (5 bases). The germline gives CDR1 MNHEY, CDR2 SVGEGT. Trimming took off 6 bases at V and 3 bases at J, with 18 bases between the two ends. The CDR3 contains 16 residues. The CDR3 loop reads CASSYNYRDLNQPQHF. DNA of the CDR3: TGTGCCAGCAGCTACAACTACCGGGACCTCAATCAGCCCCAGCATTTT.

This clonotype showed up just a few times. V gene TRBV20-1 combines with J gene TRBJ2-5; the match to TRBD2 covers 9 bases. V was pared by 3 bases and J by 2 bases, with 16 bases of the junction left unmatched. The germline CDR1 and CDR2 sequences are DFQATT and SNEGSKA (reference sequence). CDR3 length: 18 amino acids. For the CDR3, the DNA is TGCAGTGCTAGCCCTCGGGGAGCGGGAGGCCTCCGTCAAGAGACCCAGTACTTC. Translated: CSASPRGAGGLRQETQYF.

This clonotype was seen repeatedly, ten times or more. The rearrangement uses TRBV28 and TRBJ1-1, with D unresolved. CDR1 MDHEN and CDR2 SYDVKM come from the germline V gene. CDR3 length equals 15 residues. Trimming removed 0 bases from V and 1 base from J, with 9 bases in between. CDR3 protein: CASSLWGAANTEAFF. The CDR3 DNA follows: TGTGCCAGCAGTTTATGGGGTGCCGCGAACACTGAAGCTTTCTTT.

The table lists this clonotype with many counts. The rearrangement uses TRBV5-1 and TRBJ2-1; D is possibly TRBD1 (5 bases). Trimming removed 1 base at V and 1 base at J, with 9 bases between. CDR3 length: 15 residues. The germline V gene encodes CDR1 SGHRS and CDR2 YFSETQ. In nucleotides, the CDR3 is TGCGCCAGCAGCTTGAGGTCAGGGTCCTACAATGAGCAGTTCTTC. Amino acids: CASSLRSGSYNEQFF.

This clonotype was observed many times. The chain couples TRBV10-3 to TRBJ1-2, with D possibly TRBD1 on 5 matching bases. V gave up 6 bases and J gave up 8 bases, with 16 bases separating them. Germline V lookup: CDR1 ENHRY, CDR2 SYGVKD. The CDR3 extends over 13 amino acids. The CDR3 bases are TGTGCCATCAGCCACGACAGAGGTGCCGGCTACACCTTC. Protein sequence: CAISHDRGAGYTF.